The clone carrying this T cell receptor (beta chain) was picked up a small number of times. The antigen is not known. These data come from a study of blood T cells in healthy people across ages. General study findings and limits: Per million T cells, TCR beta diversity dropped about linearly as age rose.

Staff drew approximately 9.7 milliliters of peripheral blood from each donor. Combining a sample-barcoded 5' primer with a J-beta primer mix, a second PCR ran for roughly 7 to 12 cycles. Each cDNA molecule, via a template-switch adaptor with 12 random nucleotides, was tagged. TCRdb re-called the 5' RACE reads through MiXCR, storing one row per CDR3 protein. The sample consists of around 1.5 million distinct CDR3 sequences, roughly 60% of them appearing once. The V and J ends lost 1 base and 7 bases respectively, with 14 bases between them. This CDR3 comprises 15 residues. CDR1 and CDR2 from the germline V gene are MDHEN and SYDVKM.

This receptor was obtained from a man between 18 and 29 years old in good health. Sequenced: blood. The chain recombines TRBV28 with TRBJ1-5; D perhaps matches TRBD1 (5 bases). The DNA for the CDR3 is TGTGCCAGCAGTTTATTGGTCCTAGGGGACCAGCCCCAGCATTTT. Amino acids: CASSLLVLGDQPQHF. The full variable domain, in which reference TRBV28 and TRBJ1-5 provide the parts outside the CDR3, is DVKVTQSSRYLVKRTGEKVFLECVQDMDHENMFWYRQDPGLGLRLIYFSYDVKMKEKGDIPEGYSVSREKKERFSLILESASTNQTSMYLCASSLLVLGDQPQHFGDGTRLSIL.